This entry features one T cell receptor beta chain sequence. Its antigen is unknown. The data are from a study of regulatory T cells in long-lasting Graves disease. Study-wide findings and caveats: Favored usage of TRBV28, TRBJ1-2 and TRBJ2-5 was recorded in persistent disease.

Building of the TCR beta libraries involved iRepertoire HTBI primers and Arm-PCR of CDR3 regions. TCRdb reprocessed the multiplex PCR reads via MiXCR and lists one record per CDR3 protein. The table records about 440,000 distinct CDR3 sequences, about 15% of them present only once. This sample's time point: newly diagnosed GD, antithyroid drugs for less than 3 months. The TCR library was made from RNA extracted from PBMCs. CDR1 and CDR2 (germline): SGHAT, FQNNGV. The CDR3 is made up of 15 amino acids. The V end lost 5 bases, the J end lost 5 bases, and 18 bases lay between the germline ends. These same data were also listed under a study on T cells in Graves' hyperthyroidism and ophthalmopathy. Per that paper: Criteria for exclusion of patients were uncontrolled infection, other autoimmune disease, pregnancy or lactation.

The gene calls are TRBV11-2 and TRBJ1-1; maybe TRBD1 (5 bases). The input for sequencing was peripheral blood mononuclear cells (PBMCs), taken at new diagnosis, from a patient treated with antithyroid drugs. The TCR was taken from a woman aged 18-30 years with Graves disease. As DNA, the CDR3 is TGTGCCAGCAGCCACCCCAGGGCCCACGGGACTGAAGCTTTCTTT. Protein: CASSHPRAHGTEAFF.